This T cell receptor (beta chain) was identified during a study of metastatic and nonmetastatic thyroid tumors. TCRdb re-clonotyped the PCR reads through MiXCR. The table has about 5,800 clones, less than 20% seen once. The CDR3 is 14 residues long. Looked up from germline, CDR1 is DFQATT and CDR2 is SNEGSKA (reference sequence). V was pared by 4 bases and J by 10 bases, with 15 bases of the junction left unmatched. None of the patients had undergone any treatment ahead of thyroid surgery. This clone was recorded many times. One base away lies a much larger clone, so this may be a sequencing read error.

The sample taken for sequencing was adjacent normal tissue. The clonotype comes from a female donor with papillary thyroid cancer or a benign thyroid nodule (not recorded which). Some clones in this sample may be carry-over from other donors' samples. The V gene is TRBV20-1, the J gene TRBJ1-2; 7 bases are a match to TRBD1. The chain's CDR3 is CSAIPYPGTVAYTF. CDR3 nucleotides: TGCAGTGCTATACCGTACCCCGGGACAGTTGCCTACACCTTC.